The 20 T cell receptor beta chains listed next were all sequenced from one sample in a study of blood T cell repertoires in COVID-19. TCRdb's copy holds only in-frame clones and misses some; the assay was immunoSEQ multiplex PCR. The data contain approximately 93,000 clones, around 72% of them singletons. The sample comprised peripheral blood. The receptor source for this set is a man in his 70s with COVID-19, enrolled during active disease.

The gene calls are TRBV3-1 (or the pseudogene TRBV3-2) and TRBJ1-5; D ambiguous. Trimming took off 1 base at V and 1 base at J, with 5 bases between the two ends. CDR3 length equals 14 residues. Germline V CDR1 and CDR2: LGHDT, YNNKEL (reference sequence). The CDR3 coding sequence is TGTGCCAGCAGCCAAGTTCAAAGCAATCAGCCCCAGCATTTT. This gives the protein CASSQVQSNQPQHF.

The CDR3 sequence: CASSEADSSYEQYF. In DNA, the CDR3 is TGTGCCAGCAGTGAAGCTGACAGCTCCTACGAGCAGTACTTC. The V call is TRBV6-1, the J call TRBJ2-7; D possibly corresponds to TRBD1 (5 bases). Trimming shortened V by 0 bases and J by 0 bases, and 6 bases separated the two germline ends. The CDR3 loop spans 14 amino acids. CDR1 MNHNS and CDR2 SASEGT come from the germline V gene.

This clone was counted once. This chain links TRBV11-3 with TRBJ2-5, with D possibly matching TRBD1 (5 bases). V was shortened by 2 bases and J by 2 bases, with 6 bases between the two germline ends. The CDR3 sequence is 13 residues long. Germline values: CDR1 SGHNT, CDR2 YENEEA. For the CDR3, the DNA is TGTGCCAGCAGCTTAAACAGGCAAGAGACCCAGTACTTC. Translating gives CASSLNRQETQYF.

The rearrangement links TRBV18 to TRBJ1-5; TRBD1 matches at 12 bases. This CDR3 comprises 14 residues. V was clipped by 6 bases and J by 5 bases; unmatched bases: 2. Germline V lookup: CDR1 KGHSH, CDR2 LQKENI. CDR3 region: CASSGTGGDQPQHF. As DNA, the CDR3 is TGTGCCAGCTCCGGGACAGGGGGCGATCAGCCCCAGCATTTT.

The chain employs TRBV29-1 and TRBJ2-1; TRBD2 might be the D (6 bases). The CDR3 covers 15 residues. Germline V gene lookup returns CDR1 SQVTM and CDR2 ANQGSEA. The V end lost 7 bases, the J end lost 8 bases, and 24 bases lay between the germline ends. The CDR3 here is CSAFPVAGKGDEQFF. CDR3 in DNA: TGCAGCGCCTTCCCTGTGGCGGGAAAAGGCGATGAGCAGTTCTTC.

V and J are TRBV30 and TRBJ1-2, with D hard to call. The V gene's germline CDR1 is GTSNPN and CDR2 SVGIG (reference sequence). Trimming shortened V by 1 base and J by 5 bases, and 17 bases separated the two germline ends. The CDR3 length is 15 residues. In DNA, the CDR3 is TGTGCCTGGAGTGAAGGACTACCCGGTTTGTATGGCTACACCTTC. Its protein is CAWSEGLPGLYGYTF.

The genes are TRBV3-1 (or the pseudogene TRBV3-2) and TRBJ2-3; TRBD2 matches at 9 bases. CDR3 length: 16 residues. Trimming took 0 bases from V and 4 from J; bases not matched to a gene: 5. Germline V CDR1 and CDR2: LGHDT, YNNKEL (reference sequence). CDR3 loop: CASSQDRLAGSDTQYF. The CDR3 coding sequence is TGTGCCAGCAGCCAAGACAGGCTAGCGGGATCAGATACGCAGTATTTT.

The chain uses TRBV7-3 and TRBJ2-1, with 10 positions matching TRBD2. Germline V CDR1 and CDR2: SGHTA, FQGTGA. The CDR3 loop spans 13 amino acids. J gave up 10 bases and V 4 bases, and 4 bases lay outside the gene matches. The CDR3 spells CASSSGTSEEQFF. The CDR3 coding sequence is TGTGCCAGCAGCTCGGGGACTAGCGAGGAGCAGTTCTTC.

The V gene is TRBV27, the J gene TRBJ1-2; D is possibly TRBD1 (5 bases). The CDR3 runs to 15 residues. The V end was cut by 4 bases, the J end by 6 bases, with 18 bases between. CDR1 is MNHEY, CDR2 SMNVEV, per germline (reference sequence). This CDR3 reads CASSSPVAGVDGYTF. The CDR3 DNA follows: TGTGCCAGCAGTTCCCCCGTGGCGGGGGTTGATGGCTACACCTTC.

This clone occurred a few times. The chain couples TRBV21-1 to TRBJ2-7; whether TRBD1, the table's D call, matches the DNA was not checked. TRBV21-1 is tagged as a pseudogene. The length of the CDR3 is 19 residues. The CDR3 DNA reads TGTGCCAGCAGCACACCTCCCCGGGACAGAAATATTGTACCCTACGAGCAGTACTTC. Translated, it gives CASSTPPRDRNIVPYEQYF.

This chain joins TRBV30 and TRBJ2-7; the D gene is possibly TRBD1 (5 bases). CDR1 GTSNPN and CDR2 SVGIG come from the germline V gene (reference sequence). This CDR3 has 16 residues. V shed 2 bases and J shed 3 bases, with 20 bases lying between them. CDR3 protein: CAWSPKLGRAGYEQYF. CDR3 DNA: TGTGCCTGGAGTCCAAAATTGGGCAGGGCCGGCTACGAGCAGTACTTC.

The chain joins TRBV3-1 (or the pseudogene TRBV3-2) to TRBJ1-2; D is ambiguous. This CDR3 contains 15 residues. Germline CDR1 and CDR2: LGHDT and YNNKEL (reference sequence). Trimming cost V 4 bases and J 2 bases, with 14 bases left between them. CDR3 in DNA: TGTGCCAGCAGCCCAATCCTGGAGGGAAACTATGGCTACACCTTC. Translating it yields CASSPILEGNYGYTF.

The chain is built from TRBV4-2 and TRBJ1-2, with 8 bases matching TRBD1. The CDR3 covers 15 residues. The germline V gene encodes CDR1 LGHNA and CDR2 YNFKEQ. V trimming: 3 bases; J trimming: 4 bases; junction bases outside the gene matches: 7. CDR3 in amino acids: CASSHERTGSYGYTF. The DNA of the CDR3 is TGTGCCAGCAGCCACGAAAGGACAGGGTCCTATGGCTACACCTTC.

For the CDR3, the DNA is TGTGCCACCAGCAGAGATGCTAGCGGAAACACCGGGGAGCTGTTTTTT. It yields the protein CATSRDASGNTGELFF. The chain is built from TRBV15 and TRBJ2-2; 7 positions agree with TRBD2. The germline V gene encodes CDR1 LNHNV and CDR2 YYDKDF (reference sequence). J gave up 2 bases and V 0 bases, and 3 bases lay outside the gene matches. The CDR3 sequence is 16 residues long.

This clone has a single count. The CDR3 loop is CAWSPGGTAQNTQYF. The CDR3 DNA follows: TGTGCCTGGAGCCCGGGGGGGACCGCACAGAATACGCAGTATTTT. This chain joins TRBV30 and TRBJ2-3, with 8 bases aligning to TRBD2. This CDR3 spans 15 amino acids. The V gene end was trimmed by 3 bases and the J gene end by 7 bases; junction bases not matched to a gene: 12. Per the germline V gene, CDR1 is GTSNPN and CDR2 is SVGIG (reference sequence).

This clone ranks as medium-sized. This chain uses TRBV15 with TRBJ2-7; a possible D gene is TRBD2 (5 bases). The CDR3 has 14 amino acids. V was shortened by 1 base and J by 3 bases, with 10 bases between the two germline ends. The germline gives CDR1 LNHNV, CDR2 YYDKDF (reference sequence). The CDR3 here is CATSRAGFNYEQYF. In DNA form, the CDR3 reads TGTGCCACCAGCAGAGCGGGGTTTAACTACGAGCAGTACTTC. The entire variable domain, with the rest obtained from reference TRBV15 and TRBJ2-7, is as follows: DAMVIQNPRYQVTQFGKPVTLSCSQTLNHNVMYWYQQKSSQAPKLLFHYYDKDFNNEADTPDNFQSRRPNTSFCFLDIRSPGLGDTAMYLCATSRAGFNYEQYFGPGTRLTVT.

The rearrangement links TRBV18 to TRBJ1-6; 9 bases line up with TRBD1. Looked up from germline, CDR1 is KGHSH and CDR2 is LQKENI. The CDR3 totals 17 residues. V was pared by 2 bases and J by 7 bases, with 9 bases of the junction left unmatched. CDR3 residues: CASSPGIRGQGNSPLHF. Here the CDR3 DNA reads TGTGCCAGCTCACCAGGGATTAGAGGACAGGGGAATTCACCCCTCCACTTT.

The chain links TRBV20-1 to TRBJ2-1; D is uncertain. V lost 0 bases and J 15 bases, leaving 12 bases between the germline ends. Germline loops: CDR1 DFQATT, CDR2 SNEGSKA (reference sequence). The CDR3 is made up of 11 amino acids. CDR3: CSARDRDFVFF. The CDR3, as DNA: TGCAGTGCTAGAGATCGAGACTTTGTGTTCTTC.

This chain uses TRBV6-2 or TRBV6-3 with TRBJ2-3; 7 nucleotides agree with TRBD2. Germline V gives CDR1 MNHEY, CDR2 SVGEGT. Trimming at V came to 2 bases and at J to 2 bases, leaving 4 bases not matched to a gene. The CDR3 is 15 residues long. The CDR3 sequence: CASSYPAGNTDTQYF. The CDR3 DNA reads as TGTGCCAGCAGTTACCCAGCGGGAAACACAGATACGCAGTATTTT.

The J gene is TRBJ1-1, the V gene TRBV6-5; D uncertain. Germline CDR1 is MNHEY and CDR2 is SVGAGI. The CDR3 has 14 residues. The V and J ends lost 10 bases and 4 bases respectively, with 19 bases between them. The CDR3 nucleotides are TGTGCCACCTTATCCTCGCGGGCGGGCACTGAAGCTTTCTTT. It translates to CATLSSRAGTEAFF.